This T cell receptor beta chain derives from a study of blood T cells in healthy people across ages. Note on this clonotype: Antigen specificity is unknown.

A second PCR, run for 7 to 11 cycles, used a sample-barcoded 5' primer plus a J-beta primer mix. In TCRdb, the 5' RACE reads were re-called with MiXCR into one record per CDR3 protein. The repertoire includes around 1,000,000 distinct CDR3 sequences, about 25% of them detected once, and around 0.75% sits in the top ten. This CDR3 is built from 13 residues. V was trimmed by 6 bases and J by 0 bases, leaving 12 bases between them. CDR1 is SQVTM, CDR2 ANQGSEA, per germline. Study-wide results and limits: Per million T cells, the diversity of TCR beta decreased roughly linearly as age advanced.

This sample was also put to use in a study of T cells of mothers and their children.

Sequenced material: blood. This chain joins TRBV29-1 and TRBJ2-7; TRBD1 or TRBD2 may be the D gene (6 bases each). The sequence was obtained from a girl aged 2-10 years in good health. The CDR3 loop reads CSVGAGSSYEQYF. DNA of the CDR3: TGCAGCGTGGGGGCCGGGAGCTCCTACGAGCAGTACTTC.